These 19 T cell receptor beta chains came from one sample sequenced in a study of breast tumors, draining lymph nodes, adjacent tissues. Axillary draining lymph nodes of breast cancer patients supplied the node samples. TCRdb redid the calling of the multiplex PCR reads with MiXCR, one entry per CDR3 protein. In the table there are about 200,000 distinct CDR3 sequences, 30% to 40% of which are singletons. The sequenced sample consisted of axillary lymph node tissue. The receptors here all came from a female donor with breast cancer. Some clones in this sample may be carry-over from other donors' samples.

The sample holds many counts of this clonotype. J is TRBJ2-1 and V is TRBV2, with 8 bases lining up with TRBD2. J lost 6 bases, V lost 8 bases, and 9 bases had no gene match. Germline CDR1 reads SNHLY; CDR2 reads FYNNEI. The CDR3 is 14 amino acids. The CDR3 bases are TGTGCCAGCGGGGAGGGACTAGGGCCCAATGAGCAGTTCTTC. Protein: CASGEGLGPNEQFF.

CDR3 nucleotides: TGCGCCAGCAGCTCTTCGCCGACAGGGGTCAACACTGAAGCTTTCTTT. The encoded protein is CASSSSPTGVNTEAFF. The chain uses TRBV5-1 and TRBJ1-1, with 8 bases fitting TRBD1. The CDR3 contains 16 residues. Germline values: CDR1 SGHRS, CDR2 YFSETQ. Trimming cost V 3 bases and J 2 bases; bases outside gene matches: 9.

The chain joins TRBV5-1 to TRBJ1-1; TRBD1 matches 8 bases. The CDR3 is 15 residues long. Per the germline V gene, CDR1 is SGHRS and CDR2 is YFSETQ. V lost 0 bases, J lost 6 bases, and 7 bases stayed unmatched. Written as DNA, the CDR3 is TGCGCCAGCAGCTTGGGAGGCAGGGGGCGATCTGAAGCTTTCTTT. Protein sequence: CASSLGGRGRSEAFF.

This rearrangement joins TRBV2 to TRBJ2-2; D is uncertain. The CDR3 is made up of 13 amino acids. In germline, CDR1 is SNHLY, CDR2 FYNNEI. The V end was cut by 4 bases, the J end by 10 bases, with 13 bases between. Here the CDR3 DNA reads TGTGCCAGCAGTGCTCAGGCCTACGAGGAGCTGTTTTTT. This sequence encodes CASSAQAYEELFF.

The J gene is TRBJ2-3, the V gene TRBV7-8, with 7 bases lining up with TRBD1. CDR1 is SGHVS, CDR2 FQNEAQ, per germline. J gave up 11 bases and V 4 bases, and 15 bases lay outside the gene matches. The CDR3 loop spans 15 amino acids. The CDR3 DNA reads TGTGCCAGCAGCTCCCAAAGGGGGCAAGTTAATGAGCAGTATTTT. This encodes CASSSQRGQVNEQYF.

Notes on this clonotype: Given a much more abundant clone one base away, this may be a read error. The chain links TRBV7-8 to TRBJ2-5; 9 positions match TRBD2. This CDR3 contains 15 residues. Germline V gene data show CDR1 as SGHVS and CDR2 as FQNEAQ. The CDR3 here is CASSLFAGGEGTQHF. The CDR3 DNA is TGTGCCAGCAGCTTATTCGCGGGGGGGGAAGGGACCCAGCACTTC. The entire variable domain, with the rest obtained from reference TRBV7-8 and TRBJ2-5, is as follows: GAGVSQSPRYKVAKRGQDVALRCDPISGHVSLFWYQQALGQGPEFLTYFQNEAQLDKSGLPSDRFFAERPEGSVSTLKIQRTQQEDSAVYLCASSLFAGGEGTQHFGPGTRLLVL.

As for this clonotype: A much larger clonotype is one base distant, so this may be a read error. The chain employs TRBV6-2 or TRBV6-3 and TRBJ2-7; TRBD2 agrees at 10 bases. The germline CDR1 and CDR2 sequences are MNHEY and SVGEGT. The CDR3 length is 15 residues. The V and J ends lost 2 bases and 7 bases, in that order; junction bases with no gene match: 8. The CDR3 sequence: CASSYIASGSKEQYF. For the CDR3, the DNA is TGTGCCAGCAGTTACATAGCTAGCGGGAGCAAGGAGCAGTACTTC.

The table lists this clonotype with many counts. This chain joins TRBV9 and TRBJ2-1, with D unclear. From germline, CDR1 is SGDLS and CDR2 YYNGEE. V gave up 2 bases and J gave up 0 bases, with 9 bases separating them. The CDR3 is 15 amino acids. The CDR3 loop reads CASSVRGLSYNEQFF. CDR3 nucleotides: TGTGCCAGCAGCGTGCGCGGTCTCTCCTACAATGAGCAGTTCTTC.

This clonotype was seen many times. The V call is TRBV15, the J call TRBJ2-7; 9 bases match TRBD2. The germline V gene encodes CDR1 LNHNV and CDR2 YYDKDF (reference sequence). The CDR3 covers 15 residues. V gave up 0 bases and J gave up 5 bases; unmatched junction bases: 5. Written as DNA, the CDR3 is TGTGCCACCAGCAGAGAAGCTAGCGGGAACCACGAGCAGTACTTC. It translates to CATSREASGNHEQYF.

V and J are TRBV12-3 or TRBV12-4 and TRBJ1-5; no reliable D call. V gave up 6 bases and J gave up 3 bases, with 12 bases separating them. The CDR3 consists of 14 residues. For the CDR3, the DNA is TGTGCCAGCAGCCGCGTTGGAATCAATCAGCCCCAGCATTTT. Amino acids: CASSRVGINQPQHF.

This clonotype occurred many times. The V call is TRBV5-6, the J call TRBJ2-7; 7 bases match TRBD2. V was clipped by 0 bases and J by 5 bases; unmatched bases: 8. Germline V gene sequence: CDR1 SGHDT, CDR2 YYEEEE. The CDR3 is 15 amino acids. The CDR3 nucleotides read TGTGCCAGCAGCTTGGTCGGGGCGGGGGAGAACGAGCAGTACTTC. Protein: CASSLVGAGENEQYF.

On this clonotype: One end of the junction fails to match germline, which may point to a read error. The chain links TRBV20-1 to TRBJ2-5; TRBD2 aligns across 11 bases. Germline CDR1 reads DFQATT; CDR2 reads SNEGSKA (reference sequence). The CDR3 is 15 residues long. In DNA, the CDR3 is TGTAGTGCTAGGCTAGCGGGGGGCCTCCGAGAGACCCAGTACTTC. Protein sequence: CSARLAGGLRETQYF.

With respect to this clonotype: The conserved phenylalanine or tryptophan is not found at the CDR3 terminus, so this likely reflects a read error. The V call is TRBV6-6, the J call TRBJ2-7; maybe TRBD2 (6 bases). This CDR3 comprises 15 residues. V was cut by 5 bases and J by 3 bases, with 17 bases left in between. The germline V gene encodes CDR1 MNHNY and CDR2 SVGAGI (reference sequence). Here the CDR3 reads CASSHFRDGGYEQYL. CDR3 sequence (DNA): TGTGCCAGCAGTCACTTCAGGGACGGGGGCTACGAGCAGTACCTC.

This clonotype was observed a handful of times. CDR3 coding DNA: TGTGCCAGCATCTCCCCGTCTAGCGGGAAGGATAAGTTCTTC. Residues: CASISPSSGKDKFF. The gene calls are TRBV28 and TRBJ2-1; 9 positions match TRBD2. Losses at the gene ends were 7 bases for V and 14 bases for J; bases not matched to a gene: 15. In germline, CDR1 is MDHEN, CDR2 SYDVKM. This CDR3 contains 14 residues.

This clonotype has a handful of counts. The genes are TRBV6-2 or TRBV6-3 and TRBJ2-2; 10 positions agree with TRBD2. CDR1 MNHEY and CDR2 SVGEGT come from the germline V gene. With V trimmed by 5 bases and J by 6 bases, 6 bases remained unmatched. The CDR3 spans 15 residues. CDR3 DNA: TGTGCCAGCAGTAGGGCTAGCGGGAGTCCCGGGGAGCTGTTTTTT. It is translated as CASSRASGSPGELFF.

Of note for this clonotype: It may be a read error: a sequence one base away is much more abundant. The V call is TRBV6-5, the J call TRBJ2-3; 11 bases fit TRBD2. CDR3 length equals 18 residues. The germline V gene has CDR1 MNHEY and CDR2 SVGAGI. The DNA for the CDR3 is TGTGCCAGCAGTTACTTCGGAAATAGCGGGGGGGTTGGAGATATGCAGTATTTT. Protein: CASSYFGNSGGVGDMQYF.

In DNA, the CDR3 is TGTGCCAGCAGAGGGGGGCCTGGGGCCAACGTCCTGACTTTC. This encodes CASRGGPGANVLTF. The chain links TRBV5-6 to TRBJ2-6; the D call may be TRBD1 or TRBD2 (6 bases each). CDR1 is SGHDT, CDR2 YYEEEE, per germline. Deletions cut 5 bases from V and 2 bases from J, with 8 bases between. CDR3 size: 14 residues.

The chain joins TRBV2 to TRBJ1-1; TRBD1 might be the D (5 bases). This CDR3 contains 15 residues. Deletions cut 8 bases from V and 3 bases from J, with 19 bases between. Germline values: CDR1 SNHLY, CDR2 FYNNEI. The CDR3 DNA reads TGTGCCAGCTCACCCCTTCCCCAGGGCGACACTGAAGCTTTCTTT. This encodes CASSPLPQGDTEAFF.

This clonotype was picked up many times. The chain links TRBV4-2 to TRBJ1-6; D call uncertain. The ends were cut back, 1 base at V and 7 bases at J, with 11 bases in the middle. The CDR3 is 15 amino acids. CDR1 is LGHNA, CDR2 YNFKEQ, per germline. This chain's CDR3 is CASSQAAQQNSPLHF. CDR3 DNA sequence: TGTGCCAGCAGCCAAGCGGCCCAGCAGAATTCACCCCTCCACTTT.